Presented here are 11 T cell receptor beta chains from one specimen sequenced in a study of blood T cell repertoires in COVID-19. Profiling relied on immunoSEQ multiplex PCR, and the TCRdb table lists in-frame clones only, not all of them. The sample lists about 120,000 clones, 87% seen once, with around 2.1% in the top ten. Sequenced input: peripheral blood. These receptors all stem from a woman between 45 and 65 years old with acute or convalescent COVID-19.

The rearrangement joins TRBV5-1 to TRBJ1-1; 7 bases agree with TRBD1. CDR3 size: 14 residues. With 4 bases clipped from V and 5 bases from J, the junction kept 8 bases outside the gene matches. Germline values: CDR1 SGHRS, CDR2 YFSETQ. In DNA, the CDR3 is TGCGCCAGCAGCCTGTCGACAGGGAAAACTGAAGCTTTCTTT. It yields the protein CASSLSTGKTEAFF.

The CDR3 DNA reads TGTGCCAGCTCACCAGCGGGGAGCAGGGAGACCCAGTACTTC. Translated, it gives CASSPAGSRETQYF. This chain uses TRBV18 with TRBJ2-5, with D perhaps matching TRBD2 (6 bases). V was pared by 2 bases and J by 5 bases, with 12 bases between. Germline CDR1 is KGHSH and CDR2 is LQKENI. The CDR3 is 14 amino acids.

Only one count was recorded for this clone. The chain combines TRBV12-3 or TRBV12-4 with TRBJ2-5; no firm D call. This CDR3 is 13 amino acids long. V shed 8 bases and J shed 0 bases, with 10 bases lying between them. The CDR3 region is CASGSPDQETQYF. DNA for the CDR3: TGTGCCAGCGGTTCTCCTGACCAAGAGACCCAGTACTTC.

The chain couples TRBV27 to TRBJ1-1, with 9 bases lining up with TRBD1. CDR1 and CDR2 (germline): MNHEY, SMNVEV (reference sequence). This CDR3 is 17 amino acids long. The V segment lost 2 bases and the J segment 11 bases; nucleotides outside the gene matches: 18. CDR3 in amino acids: CASSLNGLGQGLPRAFF. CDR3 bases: TGTGCCAGCAGTTTAAACGGGTTGGGACAGGGCCTGCCCCGTGCTTTCTTT.

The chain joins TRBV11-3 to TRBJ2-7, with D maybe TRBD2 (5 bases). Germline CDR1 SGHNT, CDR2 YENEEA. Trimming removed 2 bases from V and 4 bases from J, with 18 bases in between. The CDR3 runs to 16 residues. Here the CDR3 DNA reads TGTGCCAGCAGCTTACGGAGCGGATTCAAGATATACGAGCAGTACTTC. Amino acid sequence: CASSLRSGFKIYEQYF.

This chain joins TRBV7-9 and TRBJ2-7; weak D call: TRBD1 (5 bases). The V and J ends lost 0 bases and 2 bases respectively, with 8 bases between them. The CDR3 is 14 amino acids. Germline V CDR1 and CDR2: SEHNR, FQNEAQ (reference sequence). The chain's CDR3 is CASSLADTPYEQYF. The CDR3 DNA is TGTGCCAGCAGCTTAGCGGACACCCCCTACGAGCAGTACTTC. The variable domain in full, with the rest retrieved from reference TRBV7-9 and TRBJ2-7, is DTGVSQNPRHKITKRGQNVTFRCDPISEHNRLYWYRQTLGQGPEFLTYFQNEAQLEKSRLLSDRFSAERPKGSFSTLEIQRTEQGDSAMYLCASSLADTPYEQYFGPGTRLTVT.

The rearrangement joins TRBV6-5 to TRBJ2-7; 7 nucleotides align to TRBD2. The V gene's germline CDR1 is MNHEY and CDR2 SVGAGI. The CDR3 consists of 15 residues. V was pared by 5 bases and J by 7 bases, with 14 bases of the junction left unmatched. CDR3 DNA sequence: TGTGCCAGCAGTACCGCCGGGACTACCCGTAGGGAGCAGTACTTC. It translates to CASSTAGTTRREQYF.

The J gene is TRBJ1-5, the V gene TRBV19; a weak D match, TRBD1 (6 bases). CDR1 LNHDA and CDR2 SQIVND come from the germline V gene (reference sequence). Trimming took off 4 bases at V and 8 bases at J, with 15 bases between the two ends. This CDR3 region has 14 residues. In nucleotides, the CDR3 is TGTGCCAGTAGTACAGACAGGATCCAAAAGCCCCAGCATTTT. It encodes CASSTDRIQKPQHF.

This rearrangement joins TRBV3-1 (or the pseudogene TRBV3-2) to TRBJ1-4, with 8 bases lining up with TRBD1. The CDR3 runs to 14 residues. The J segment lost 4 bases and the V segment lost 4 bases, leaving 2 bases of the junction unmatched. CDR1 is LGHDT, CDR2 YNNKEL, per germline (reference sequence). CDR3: CASSPGQVNEKLFF. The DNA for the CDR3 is TGTGCCAGCAGCCCGGGACAGGTTAATGAAAAACTGTTTTTT.

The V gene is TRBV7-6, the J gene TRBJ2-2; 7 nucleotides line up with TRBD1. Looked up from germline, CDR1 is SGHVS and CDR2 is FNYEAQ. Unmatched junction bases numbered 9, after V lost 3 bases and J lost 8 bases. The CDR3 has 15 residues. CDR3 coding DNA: TGTGCCAGCAGCTTCAATGACAGGGTCGAAGGGGAGCTGTTTTTT. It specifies CASSFNDRVEGELFF.

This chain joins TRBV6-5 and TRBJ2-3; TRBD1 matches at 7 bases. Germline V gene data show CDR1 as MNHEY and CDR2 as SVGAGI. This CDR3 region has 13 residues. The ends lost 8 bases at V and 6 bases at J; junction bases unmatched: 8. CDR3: CASRQGGRDTQYF. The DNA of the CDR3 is TGTGCCAGCCGACAGGGTGGTAGGGATACGCAGTATTTT.